The 29 T cell receptor beta chains below all came from one sample that was sequenced in a study of CDR3 diversity in severe acne. TCRdb reanalysed the PCR reads using MiXCR and keeps one entry per CDR3 protein. The sample holds almost 85,000 distinct CDR3 sequences; about 54% are singletons and the top ten take roughly an eighth. The sequenced sample was blood. These receptors were taken from a male donor in good health, without acne.

This clonotype was seen ten or more times. The genes are TRBV20-1 and TRBJ1-1, with 9 positions matching TRBD1. The V segment lost 6 bases and the J segment 0 bases; nucleotides outside the gene matches: 8. CDR1 DFQATT and CDR2 SNEGSKA come from the germline V gene (reference sequence). The CDR3 is 15 amino acids. This CDR3 reads CSAPRQGGMNTEAFF. CDR3 DNA sequence: TGCAGTGCGCCGCGACAGGGGGGGATGAACACTGAAGCTTTCTTT.

The chain recombines TRBV27 with TRBJ1-5; D perhaps matches TRBD1 (5 bases). The CDR3 runs to 15 residues. Deletions cut 4 bases from V and 0 bases from J, with 10 bases between. Germline loops: CDR1 MNHEY, CDR2 SMNVEV (reference sequence). CDR3 region: CASSYLRDSNQPQHF. In DNA, the CDR3 is TGTGCCAGCAGTTACCTCAGGGATAGCAATCAGCCCCAGCATTTT.

The chain employs TRBV7-2 and TRBJ1-6; no definite D call. The CDR3 is 14 residues long. Germline CDR1 SGHTA, CDR2 FQGNSA. V was cut by 7 bases and J by 8 bases, with 15 bases left in between. The CDR3 loop reads CASTLWADDSPLHF. The CDR3, as DNA: TGTGCCAGCACACTGTGGGCTGACGATTCACCCCTCCACTTT.

The gene calls are TRBV29-1 and TRBJ1-6; 7 positions agree with TRBD1. V was pared by 7 bases and J by 9 bases, with 18 bases of the junction left unmatched. The germline V gene has CDR1 SQVTM and CDR2 ANQGSEA. There are 16 residues in the CDR3. The CDR3 DNA reads as TGCAGCGCCTCGGACAGGAGAGGGGATATTGGTTCACCCCTCCACTTT. Protein product: CSASDRRGDIGSPLHF.

There are many counts of this clonotype. This chain joins TRBV6-1 and TRBJ1-2, with TRBD1 matching over 7 bases. CDR1 is MNHNS and CDR2 is SASEGT in the germline V gene. This CDR3 is built from 14 residues. The J segment lost 6 bases and the V segment lost 7 bases, leaving 11 bases of the junction unmatched. The CDR3 DNA sequence: TGTGCCAGCACCTTGGGACAGCAGAGCGATGGCTACACCTTC. Residues: CASTLGQQSDGYTF.

At least ten counts were recorded for this clonotype. CDR3 bases: TGCAGTGCGCTAGACAGCTATGGCTACACCTTC. Translating it yields CSALDSYGYTF. This chain connects TRBV20-1 to TRBJ1-2; tentatively, D is TRBD1 (5 bases). This CDR3 has 11 amino acids. Germline CDR1 DFQATT, CDR2 SNEGSKA (reference sequence). V gave up 6 bases and J gave up 4 bases, with 9 bases separating them.

The CDR3 protein is CSVNGQGAYEQYF. Here the CDR3 DNA reads TGCAGCGTCAATGGACAGGGGGCCTACGAGCAGTACTTC. V usage is TRBV29-1 and J usage is TRBJ2-7; 10 bases fit TRBD1. Trimming took 6 bases from V and 2 from J; bases not matched to a gene: 4. Looked up from germline, CDR1 is SQVTM and CDR2 is ANQGSEA. This CDR3 is built from 13 residues.

The chain uses TRBV20-1 and TRBJ2-7, with D uncertain. With 5 bases removed from V and 2 bases from J, the gap between germline ends came to 10 bases. Looked up from germline, CDR1 is DFQATT and CDR2 is SNEGSKA (reference sequence). The CDR3 runs to 12 residues. The CDR3 protein is CSAPVSPYEQYF. The CDR3 DNA reads TGCAGTGCTCCCGTTAGCCCCTACGAGCAGTACTTC.

CDR3 sequence: CASSIGGTTNEKLFF. DNA of the CDR3: TGTGCCAGTAGTATAGGAGGGACTACTAATGAAAAACTGTTTTTT. V is TRBV19 and J is TRBJ1-4; D might be TRBD1 (5 bases). This CDR3 is 15 amino acids long. Germline V CDR1 and CDR2: LNHDA, SQIVND (reference sequence). The ends were cut back, 1 base at V and 2 bases at J, with 8 bases in the middle.

CDR3: CATSDLNRANSPLHF. The CDR3 nucleotides are TGTGCCACCAGTGATCTGAACAGGGCCAATTCACCCCTCCACTTT. The chain is built from TRBV24-1 and TRBJ1-6; possibly TRBD1 for D (6 bases). Trimming took off 3 bases at V and 7 bases at J, with 12 bases between the two ends. Germline assignment: CDR1 KGHDR and CDR2 SFDVKD. CDR3 length: 15 amino acids.

The V gene is TRBV7-9, the J gene TRBJ2-7; D call uncertain. V was shortened by 5 bases and J by 4 bases, with 9 bases between the two germline ends. This CDR3 comprises 12 residues. From germline, CDR1 is SEHNR and CDR2 FQNEAQ (reference sequence). The CDR3 region is CASSQDSYEQYF. DNA of the CDR3: TGTGCCAGCAGCCAAGATTCTTACGAGCAGTACTTC.

This clonotype was found once. The V and J genes are TRBV2 and TRBJ2-3, with D maybe TRBD2 (5 bases). The V end was cut by 8 bases, the J end by 1 base, with 19 bases between. This CDR3 region has 16 residues. Germline CDR1 SNHLY, CDR2 FYNNEI. The CDR3, as DNA: TGTGCCAGCTTCGGACCGAGCGGATCCCGCACAGATACGCAGTATTTT. Protein product: CASFGPSGSRTDTQYF. The whole variable domain, remainder taken from reference TRBV2 and TRBJ2-3, is EPEVTQTPSHQVTQMGQEVILRCVPISNHLYFYWYRQILGQKVEFLVSFYNNEISEKSEIFDDQFSVERPDGSNFTLKIRSTKLEDSAMYFCASFGPSGSRTDTQYFGPGTRLTVL.

This clonotype was seen many times. CDR3 amino acids: CASSKIQVGGGRVGNQPQHF. The CDR3 region has the DNA TGTGCCAGCAGCAAAATACAGGTAGGAGGGGGAAGAGTCGGCAATCAGCCCCAGCATTTT. The chain employs TRBV12-3 or TRBV12-4 and TRBJ1-5; TRBD1 is a possible D gene (6 bases). The CDR3 contains 20 residues. The V end was cut by 6 bases, the J end by 2 bases, with 29 bases between.

This chain uses TRBV24-1 with TRBJ2-3; D assignment may be TRBD1 or TRBD2 (5 bases each). Looked up from germline, CDR1 is KGHDR and CDR2 is SFDVKD. V lost 4 bases and J 6 bases, leaving 16 bases between the germline ends. This CDR3 region has 15 residues. CDR3 sequence reads: CATSDRDRPGDTQYF. The CDR3 nucleotides read TGTGCCACCAGTGACAGGGACCGCCCCGGCGATACGCAGTATTTT.

The chain couples TRBV3-1 to TRBJ1-1, with D unresolved. Germline V gives CDR1 LGHDT, CDR2 YNNKEL (reference sequence). V gave up 6 bases and J gave up 3 bases, with 8 bases separating them. This CDR3 has 12 amino acids. CDR3 sequence reads: CASSFIDTEAFF. The CDR3 nucleotides are TGTGCCAGCAGTTTCATCGACACTGAAGCTTTCTTT.

For this clonotype: No conserved phenylalanine or tryptophan is present at the end of the CDR3, so a read error is the likely explanation. This chain joins TRBV6-1 and TRBJ2-5; TRBD2 matches 13 bases. CDR1 and CDR2 from the germline V gene are MNHNS and SASEGT. The CDR3 consists of 14 residues. Trimming at V came to 4 bases and at J to 8 bases, leaving 4 bases not matched to a gene. The CDR3 loop is CASSGLAGGSTQYS. CDR3 DNA sequence: TGTGCCAGCAGTGGACTAGCGGGGGGAAGCACCCAGTACTCC.

This clonotype showed up just a few times. The chain is built from TRBV11-1 and TRBJ1-1; D is possibly TRBD1 (5 bases). Trimming took off 3 bases at V and 2 bases at J, with 13 bases between the two ends. CDR1 SGHAT and CDR2 FQDESV come from the germline V gene (reference sequence). This CDR3 has 15 amino acids. This CDR3 reads CASSFGGNSNTEAFF. CDR3 DNA sequence: TGTGCCAGCAGCTTCGGGGGAAATTCCAACACTGAAGCTTTCTTT.

In nucleotides, the CDR3 is TGCGCCAGCAGCCAAGTTCAGGGGAGGTACACCTTC. Protein sequence: CASSQVQGRYTF. The gene calls are TRBV4-1 and TRBJ1-2, with TRBD1 as a possible D gene (6 bases). The CDR3 sequence is 12 residues long. Trimming took 1 base from V and 11 from J, leaving 11 bases between them. Germline assignment: CDR1 MGHRA and CDR2 YSYEKL.

V and J are TRBV6-5 and TRBJ1-2; unclear D gene. V lost 6 bases to trimming and J lost 7 bases, with 21 bases between them. In germline, CDR1 is MNHEY, CDR2 SVGAGI. The CDR3 is 15 amino acids. The CDR3 DNA reads as TGTGCCAGCAGCCACCTGGGATGGGAACGGGGTGGCTACACCTTC. Translated, it gives CASSHLGWERGGYTF.

This clonotype has only a few counts. V usage is TRBV2 and J usage is TRBJ1-2, with D possibly matching TRBD1 (5 bases). The CDR3 is 12 residues long. Trimming took off 6 bases at V and 4 bases at J, with 9 bases between the two ends. Germline V CDR1 and CDR2: SNHLY, FYNNEI. CDR3 sequence (DNA): TGTGCCAGCAGCACCGACAGCTATGGCTACACCTTC. The encoded protein is CASSTDSYGYTF.

The sample holds many counts of this clonotype. A clone one base away is much larger, so this may be a read error. This chain uses TRBV7-3 with TRBJ2-1; D perhaps matches TRBD1 (5 bases). The CDR3 length is 13 residues. Germline assignment: CDR1 SGHTA and CDR2 FQGTGA. CDR3 protein: CASSLEPDNGQFF. CDR3 DNA sequence: TGTGCCAGCAGCTTGGAGCCGGACAATGGGCAGTTCTTC.

The rearrangement links TRBV10-2 to TRBJ1-3, with TRBD1 as a possible D gene (5 bases). This CDR3 region has 13 residues. Germline V gives CDR1 WSHSY, CDR2 SAAADI. The V end lost 5 bases, the J end lost 4 bases, and 9 bases lay between the germline ends. CDR3 bases: TGCGCCAGCAGTATCAGGGAAGGAAACACCATATATTTT. Protein product: CASSIREGNTIYF.

This clonotype has more than one count but fewer than ten. This rearrangement joins TRBV5-1 to TRBJ2-6; D is unclear. V dropped 6 bases and J dropped 0 bases, with 4 bases sitting between them. Looked up from germline, CDR1 is SGHRS and CDR2 is YFSETQ. This CDR3 has 13 amino acids. CDR3 in amino acids: CASTISGANVLTF. The CDR3, as DNA: TGCGCCAGCACGATCTCTGGGGCCAACGTCCTGACTTTC.

The chain carries TRBV7-9 and TRBJ2-6, with 7 bases that match TRBD1. CDR3 size: 17 residues. CDR1 is SEHNR and CDR2 is FQNEAQ in the germline V gene (reference sequence). V lost 4 bases and J lost 4; bases outside the gene matches: 10. DNA for the CDR3: TGTGCCAGCAGCTCACCTAGACAGGGATCAGGGGCCAACGTCCTGACTTTC. Amino acids: CASSSPRQGSGANVLTF. The entire variable domain, with the rest obtained from reference TRBV7-9 and TRBJ2-6, is as follows: DTGVSQNPRHKITKRGQNVTFRCDPISEHNRLYWYRQTLGQGPEFLTYFQNEAQLEKSRLLSDRFSAERPKGSFSTLEIQRTEQGDSAMYLCASSSPRQGSGANVLTFGAGSRLTVL.

There are a few counts of this clonotype. The V call is TRBV2, the J call TRBJ2-6; D unresolved. Trimming pared 4 bases from V and 0 bases from J, leaving 4 bases between. Germline values: CDR1 SNHLY, CDR2 FYNNEI. The CDR3 is 14 amino acids. The CDR3 sequence is CASSVPSGANVLTF. As DNA, the CDR3 is TGTGCCAGCAGTGTGCCCTCTGGGGCCAACGTCCTGACTTTC.

CDR3 sequence reads: CAIRGADYGYTF. The CDR3 region has the DNA TGTGCCATCCGAGGGGCGGACTATGGCTACACCTTC. The chain links TRBV10-3 to TRBJ1-2, with D tentatively TRBD1 (5 bases). The germline CDR1 and CDR2 sequences are ENHRY and SYGVKD. The CDR3 is made up of 12 amino acids. V dropped 8 bases and J dropped 3 bases, with 10 bases sitting between them.

This clonotype turned up a few times. The chain links TRBV7-9 to TRBJ2-7; TRBD2 aligns across 11 bases. J gave up 7 bases and V 1 base, and 6 bases lay outside the gene matches. Germline V gene data show CDR1 as SEHNR and CDR2 as FQNEAQ (reference sequence). CDR3 length: 15 amino acids. The CDR3 sequence is CASSLVVAGGEEQYF. The CDR3 DNA sequence: TGTGCCAGCAGCTTAGTGGTAGCGGGAGGGGAGGAGCAGTACTTC.

This clonotype was recorded at least ten times. V gene TRBV6-6 combines with J gene TRBJ2-5; 7 bases fit TRBD2. V dropped 7 bases and J dropped 2; count of bases not matched to a gene: 16. The CDR3 spans 17 residues. From germline, CDR1 is MNHNY and CDR2 SVGAGI (reference sequence). The CDR3 DNA sequence: TGTGCCAGCAAAAACGGGGGGTGGCTAGCGCAGCAAGAGACCCAGTACTTC. This sequence encodes CASKNGGWLAQQETQYF.

This rearrangement joins TRBV25-1 to TRBJ1-1; perhaps TRBD1 as D (5 bases). The germline V gene encodes CDR1 MGHDK and CDR2 SYGVNS. This CDR3 spans 12 amino acids. V lost 6 bases to trimming and J lost 1 base, with 6 bases between them. In DNA, the CDR3 is TGTGCCAGCAGAAGGGGGAACACTGAAGCTTTCTTT. Its translation is CASRRGNTEAFF. The full variable domain, in which reference TRBV25-1 and TRBJ1-1 provide the parts outside the CDR3, is EADIYQTPRYLVIGTGKKITLECSQTMGHDKMYWYQQDPGMELHLIHYSYGVNSTEKGDLSSESTVSRIRTEHFPLTLESARPSHTSQYLCASRRGNTEAFFGQGTRLTVV.